Each of the 27 T cell receptor beta chains below was sequenced from the same sample in a study of regulatory T cells in long-lasting Graves disease. Time point given: newly diagnosed GD, antithyroid drugs for less than 3 months. PBMC-derived RNA was used for the TCR library. Construction of the TCR beta libraries employed iRepertoire HTBI primers in conjunction with Arm-PCR of CDR3 regions. TCRdb ran MiXCR on the multiplex PCR reads and lists one entry per CDR3 protein. This table holds 300,000 to 400,000 distinct CDR3 sequences, over 15% found once. This same sample was also part of a study on T cells in Graves' hyperthyroidism and ophthalmopathy.

The specimen was peripheral blood mononuclear cells (PBMCs), collected at new diagnosis, from a patient treated with antithyroid drugs. These receptors all stem from a man aged 40-50 years with Graves disease.

A word on this clonotype: The junction does not match germline at one end; this may be a read error. This rearrangement joins TRBV27 to TRBJ2-7, with D tentatively TRBD2 (6 bases). Germline V gives CDR1 MNHEY, CDR2 SMNVEV (reference sequence). The CDR3 has 14 residues. The DNA for the CDR3 is TGTGCCGGCAGCCGCGGGACGGGACGGTTCGAACAGTACTTC. Its protein is CAGSRGTGRFEQYF.

This clonotype was seen at least ten times. This chain links TRBV28 with TRBJ1-5; D may be TRBD1 (6 bases). The V and J ends lost 6 bases and 6 bases respectively, with 18 bases between them. This CDR3 has 15 amino acids. Germline CDR1 MDHEN, CDR2 SYDVKM. The CDR3 spells CASRTLKSRGQPQHF. The CDR3 DNA reads as TGTGCCAGCAGGACACTAAAGAGCAGGGGTCAGCCCCAGCATTTT.

The DNA for the CDR3 is TGTGCCAGCAGCCAAGGACGGGGTGGCACTGAAGCTTTCTTT. Protein sequence: CASSQGRGGTEAFF. V and J are TRBV3-1 and TRBJ1-1; no clear D gene. V dropped 1 base and J dropped 4 bases, with 10 bases sitting between them. The CDR3 runs 14 residues. From germline, CDR1 is LGHDT and CDR2 YNNKEL (reference sequence).

This clonotype showed up just a few times. V and J are TRBV5-1 and TRBJ2-5, with TRBD1 matching over 9 bases. The CDR3 is 13 amino acids. Unmatched junction bases numbered 3, after V lost 4 bases and J lost 5 bases. Per the germline V gene, CDR1 is SGHRS and CDR2 is YFSETQ. The CDR3 DNA follows: TGCGCCAGCAGCATGGGACAGGGCGAGACCCAGTACTTC. It yields the protein CASSMGQGETQYF.

This clonotype was detected ten times or more. The chain couples TRBV11-3 to TRBJ2-3; 10 bases line up with TRBD2. V shed 1 base and J 0 bases; nucleotides not matched to a gene: 4. Germline V lookup: CDR1 SGHNT, CDR2 YENEEA. This CDR3 is 17 amino acids long. The CDR3 sequence is CASSLGPLAGSTDTQYF. CDR3 DNA: TGTGCCAGCAGCTTAGGCCCACTAGCGGGGAGCACAGATACGCAGTATTTT.

Ten or more counts support this clonotype. The rearrangement links TRBV2 to TRBJ1-1; perhaps TRBD1 as D (6 bases). V was trimmed by 3 bases and J by 11 bases, leaving 19 bases between them. Germline values: CDR1 SNHLY, CDR2 FYNNEI. This CDR3 contains 14 residues. The CDR3, as DNA: TGTGCCAGCAGTGATTCACAGATTACAGGGCTTGCTTTCTTT. This gives the protein CASSDSQITGLAFF.

This clonotype is a singleton in its sample. The rearrangement joins TRBV7-9 to TRBJ1-6, with D unresolved. V was trimmed by 1 base and J by 5 bases, leaving 3 bases between them. CDR1 is SEHNR, CDR2 FQNEAQ, per germline (reference sequence). The CDR3 is 13 amino acids. CDR3 DNA: TGTGCCAGCAGCTTAGTGGATAATTCACCCCTCCACTTT. It codes for CASSLVDNSPLHF.

This clonotype was counted at least ten times. This chain connects TRBV12-3 or TRBV12-4 to TRBJ2-3, with D tentatively TRBD1 or TRBD2 (5 bases each). Trimming cost V 8 bases and J 2 bases, with 20 bases left between them. There are 16 residues in the CDR3. CDR3 loop: CASRPLARGNTDTQYF. CDR3 in DNA: TGTGCCAGCCGCCCTCTGGCCCGGGGCAACACAGATACGCAGTATTTT.

Of note for this clonotype: A single base separates this from a much larger clone, so it may be a read error. This chain joins TRBV6-1 and TRBJ2-7; 7 bases align to TRBD1. V lost 10 bases to trimming and J lost 4 bases; unmatched junction nucleotides: 13. CDR3 length: 14 residues. Germline loops: CDR1 MNHNS, CDR2 SASEGT. The CDR3 loop reads CATGIQGGVYEQYF. The CDR3 nucleotides are TGTGCCACCGGTATACAAGGGGGCGTTTACGAGCAGTACTTC.

This clonotype was picked up many times. The CDR3 coding sequence is TGTGCCAGCCATGTGGGGTACCAAGAGACCCAGTACTTC. Translation gives CASHVGYQETQYF. This chain uses TRBV28 with TRBJ2-5; D ambiguous. From germline, CDR1 is MDHEN and CDR2 SYDVKM. The CDR3 is 13 residues long. V was trimmed by 8 bases and J by 0 bases, leaving 10 bases between them.

This clonotype has ten or more counts. The chain recombines TRBV12-3 or TRBV12-4 with TRBJ1-1; the match to TRBD1 covers 10 bases. Trimming cost V 6 bases and J 4 bases; bases outside gene matches: 11. The CDR3 consists of 16 residues. CDR3 DNA sequence: TGTGCCAGCAGCACCCGGGACAGGGGTCCGAGCACTGAAGCTTTCTTT. Protein product: CASSTRDRGPSTEAFF.

This clonotype has more than one count but fewer than ten. The CDR3 protein is CASSFGTSGVGEQFF. The CDR3 DNA sequence: TGTGCCAGCAGTTTCGGTACTAGCGGGGTAGGTGAGCAGTTCTTC. This chain connects TRBV28 to TRBJ2-1, with 10 bases matching TRBD2. V shed 3 bases, J shed 9 bases, and the junction held 8 bases outside the gene matches. Germline assignment: CDR1 MDHEN and CDR2 SYDVKM. The CDR3 spans 15 residues.

Many counts were recorded for this clonotype. This sequence joins TRBV29-1 and TRBJ2-3; TRBD1 might be the D (6 bases). V gave up 1 base and J gave up 1 base, with 9 bases separating them. The CDR3 is 14 amino acids. Germline V gene sequence: CDR1 SQVTM, CDR2 ANQGSEA. CDR3 protein: CSVEGGGRTDTQYF. CDR3 nucleotides: TGCAGCGTTGAAGGTGGGGGCCGCACAGATACGCAGTATTTT.

V usage is TRBV18 and J usage is TRBJ2-3; TRBD2 might be the D (5 bases). Germline V gene data show CDR1 as KGHSH and CDR2 as LQKENI. The CDR3 spans 16 residues. Trimming shortened V by 6 bases and J by 2 bases, and 18 bases separated the two germline ends. The CDR3 sequence: CASSPIYGEYTDTQYF. CDR3 coding DNA: TGTGCCAGCTCCCCCATTTACGGGGAGTACACAGATACGCAGTATTTT.

Ten or more counts support this clonotype. The chain employs TRBV9 and TRBJ2-5; a possible D gene is TRBD1 (6 bases). The V end was cut by 4 bases, the J end by 2 bases, with 15 bases between. CDR3 size: 15 residues. Per the germline V gene, CDR1 is SGDLS and CDR2 is YYNGEE. The CDR3 loop is CASSLTGTGQETQYF. The CDR3, as DNA: TGTGCCAGCAGCTTAACAGGGACGGGGCAAGAGACCCAGTACTTC.

This clonotype has ten or more counts. The gene calls are TRBV20-1 and TRBJ2-5, with 9 nucleotides matching TRBD2. V shed 1 base, J shed 3 bases, and the junction held 3 bases outside the gene matches. This CDR3 has 14 amino acids. The V gene's germline CDR1 is DFQATT and CDR2 SNEGSKA (reference sequence). CDR3 bases: TGCAGTGCTAGAGGCGGGACTAGCAAAGAGACCCAGTACTTC. It encodes CSARGGTSKETQYF.

This chain links TRBV6-5 with TRBJ2-6; D ambiguous. The CDR3 is 18 residues long. The germline V and J ends were trimmed by 0 bases and 0 bases, with 12 bases remaining between them. The germline V gene encodes CDR1 MNHEY and CDR2 SVGAGI. The CDR3 loop reads CASSYSISRFSGANVLTF. The DNA of the CDR3 is TGTGCCAGCAGTTACTCTATATCACGATTCTCTGGGGCCAACGTCCTGACTTTC.

This clonotype was counted at least ten times. This chain uses TRBV7-2 with TRBJ2-1; D might be TRBD2 (7 bases). Trimming shortened V by 7 bases and J by 5 bases, and 24 bases separated the two germline ends. CDR1 is SGHTA, CDR2 FQGNSA, per germline. This CDR3 is built from 17 residues. In DNA, the CDR3 is TGTGCCAGCACCCCCCAGACGTGGAGGGGGGGGAACAATGAGCAGTTCTTC. Protein sequence: CASTPQTWRGGNNEQFF.

Ten or more counts support this clonotype. The gene calls are TRBV11-3 and TRBJ2-1; D unclear. CDR1 and CDR2 (germline): SGHNT, YENEEA. Trimming stripped 5 bases from V and 7 bases from J, with 21 bases between. The CDR3 totals 16 residues. CDR3 DNA: TGTGCCAGCAGCCAAGGGCCTAATGAACTAAGGAATGAGCAGTTCTTC. Its protein is CASSQGPNELRNEQFF.

This clonotype has at least ten counts. V is TRBV7-2 and J is TRBJ1-5; no clear D gene. Trimming stripped 0 bases from V and 3 bases from J, with 9 bases between. The CDR3 extends over 15 amino acids. Germline V lookup: CDR1 SGHTA, CDR2 FQGNSA. The CDR3 sequence is CASSLAPLPNQPQHF. For the CDR3, the DNA is TGTGCCAGCAGCTTAGCCCCTCTACCCAATCAGCCCCAGCATTTT.

A few counts support this clonotype. CDR3 amino acids: CASSPSLAGTDTQYF. The DNA of the CDR3 is TGTGCCAGCTCACCATCGTTAGCGGGGACAGATACGCAGTATTTT. The chain employs TRBV18 and TRBJ2-3; 8 bases agree with TRBD2. Looked up from germline, CDR1 is KGHSH and CDR2 is LQKENI. This CDR3 spans 15 amino acids. V shed 2 bases and J 3 bases; nucleotides not matched to a gene: 4.

This clonotype was seen ten or more times. This rearrangement joins TRBV20-1 to TRBJ1-1, with 8 nucleotides matching TRBD1. Germline CDR1 is DFQATT and CDR2 is SNEGSKA (reference sequence). This CDR3 is 14 amino acids long. V trimming: 3 bases; J trimming: 1 base; junction bases outside the gene matches: 4. The CDR3 loop is CSARDRVGNTEAFF. Written as DNA, the CDR3 is TGCAGTGCTAGGGACAGGGTAGGGAACACTGAAGCTTTCTTT.

This clonotype has ten or more counts. The chain employs TRBV10-3 and TRBJ2-5; possible D gene TRBD1, 6 bases. Germline CDR1 reads ENHRY; CDR2 reads SYGVKD. This CDR3 contains 13 residues. The germline V and J ends were trimmed by 4 bases and 5 bases, with 11 bases remaining between them. As DNA, the CDR3 is TGTGCCATCAGTGGTAAGGGGGATGAGACCCAGTACTTC. Its protein product is CAISGKGDETQYF.

This clonotype was seen ten or more times. The rearrangement uses TRBV7-3 and TRBJ2-5, with D perhaps matching TRBD2 (6 bases). The CDR3 is 13 amino acids. Trimming left V 6 bases short and J 7 bases short, with 15 bases between. Germline values: CDR1 SGHTA, CDR2 FQGTGA. The CDR3 loop reads CASSPRGFGTQYF. CDR3 nucleotide sequence: TGTGCCAGCAGTCCCCGGGGGTTTGGGACCCAGTACTTC.

This clonotype was found a few times. The chain recombines TRBV4-1 with TRBJ2-7; perhaps D is TRBD1 or TRBD2 (6 bases each). V was trimmed by 0 bases and J by 3 bases, leaving 12 bases between them. The germline gives CDR1 MGHRA, CDR2 YSYEKL. The CDR3 loop spans 15 amino acids. As DNA, the CDR3 is TGCGCCAGCAGCCAAGAACCAGGGGAGGTCTACGAGCAGTACTTC. Its translation: CASSQEPGEVYEQYF.

This clonotype was counted many times. This chain links TRBV3-1 with TRBJ2-4, with unresolved D. The V and J ends lost 1 base and 4 bases respectively, with 5 bases between them. Germline V gene sequence: CDR1 LGHDT, CDR2 YNNKEL (reference sequence). This CDR3 has 13 amino acids. The CDR3 is CASSQVPKNIQYF. CDR3 DNA: TGTGCCAGCAGCCAAGTACCTAAAAACATTCAGTACTTC.

This clonotype was detected a few times. The chain uses TRBV6-1 and TRBJ2-2; 10 bases align to TRBD1. In germline, CDR1 is MNHNS, CDR2 SASEGT. J was trimmed by 7 bases and V by 7 bases; bases with no gene match: 9. The CDR3 sequence is 15 residues long. The CDR3 region has the DNA TGTGCCAGCACCAGCCGGGACAGGGGTGGCGGGGAGCTGTTTTTT. It codes for CASTSRDRGGGELFF.